The 20 T cell receptor beta chains in this list originate from one sample, sequenced in a study of early T cells in non-severe SARS-CoV-2 infection (dated by TCRdb to about 2021). The library was built by means of 5' RACE. The sequencer was a NextSeq 500. The raw public data were reprocessed by TCRdb itself: fastp quality trimming at Q25, MiXCR clonotype calling, in-frame beta chains only. Every distinct CDR3 protein forms one entry, paired with its most common genes and DNA. The sample contains approximately 52,000 distinct CDR3 sequences, roughly 8.2% of them found a single time. In total, the top ten clones hold about 4% of the sample. The material sequenced was whole blood. The receptors derive from an adult who was a healthcare worker with PCR-confirmed SARS-CoV-2 infection or an uninfected control (not recorded which).

The CDR3 coding sequence is TGCAGTGCGAACAGGGAGATGGGAGCTTTCTTT. Amino acids: CSANREMGAFF. The chain is built from TRBV20-1 and TRBJ1-1; TRBD1 is a possible D gene (6 bases). V was cut by 6 bases and J by 10 bases, with 15 bases left in between. This CDR3 is 11 amino acids long. Per germline, CDR1 DFQATT and CDR2 SNEGSKA (reference sequence).

At least ten counts were recorded for this clonotype. This chain uses TRBV11-2 with TRBJ2-7, with a tentative D call TRBD1 (5 bases). V was shortened by 5 bases and J by 6 bases, with 14 bases between the two germline ends. CDR1 is SGHAT, CDR2 FQNNGV, per germline. The CDR3 runs to 13 residues. Written as DNA, the CDR3 is TGTGCCAGCAGCGGGATACAGGAGCGCGAGCAGTACTTC. This codes for CASSGIQEREQYF. The entire variable domain, with the rest obtained from reference TRBV11-2 and TRBJ2-7, is as follows: EAGVAQSPRYKIIEKRQSVAFWCNPISGHATLYWYQQILGQGPKLLIQFQNNGVVDDSQLPKDRFSAERLKGVDSTLKIQPAKLEDSAVYLCASSGIQEREQYFGPGTRLTVT.

The V call is TRBV27, the J call TRBJ1-1; 8 nucleotides match TRBD1. This CDR3 region has 14 residues. Germline V gene data show CDR1 as MNHEY and CDR2 as SMNVEV (reference sequence). Trimming at V came to 7 bases and at J to 1 base, leaving 5 bases not matched to a gene. The CDR3 DNA is TGTGCCAGCAAGAAAGGACAGGGGAACACTGAAGCTTTCTTT. Protein product: CASKKGQGNTEAFF.

The table lists this clonotype with a few counts. The J gene is TRBJ2-7, the V gene TRBV11-2; TRBD1 matches at 7 bases. The CDR3 consists of 15 residues. The germline gives CDR1 SGHAT, CDR2 FQNNGV. The V and J ends lost 5 bases and 4 bases, in that order; junction bases with no gene match: 11. The CDR3 nucleotides are TGTGCCAGCAGCACCCCCCGGGACAGAAGATACGAGCAGTACTTC. It translates to CASSTPRDRRYEQYF.

This chain joins TRBV10-2 and TRBJ1-5; unclear D gene. V was pared by 6 bases and J by 3 bases, with 9 bases between. CDR3 length: 13 residues. In germline, CDR1 is WSHSY, CDR2 SAAADI. CDR3 sequence: CASRGINNQPQHF. In nucleotides, the CDR3 is TGCGCCAGCAGAGGGATCAACAATCAGCCCCAGCATTTT.

V and J are TRBV7-6 and TRBJ2-1; D possibly corresponds to TRBD2 (6 bases). The CDR3 sequence is 15 residues long. V lost 5 bases, J lost 5 bases, and 16 bases lay in between. Germline CDR1 and CDR2: SGHVS and FNYEAQ. The CDR3 DNA is TGTGCCAGCAGCGATCTAGTCATAGCGGACAATGAGCAGTTCTTC. Translation: CASSDLVIADNEQFF.

This clonotype was seen a few times. The genes are TRBV6-6 and TRBJ2-1; no definite D call. Trimming cost V 4 bases and J 9 bases, with 16 bases left between them. This CDR3 comprises 14 residues. Germline CDR1 and CDR2: MNHNY and SVGAGI (reference sequence). The CDR3 DNA follows: TGTGCCAGCAGTTCATCGGCGACCCCTGCTGAGCAGTTCTTC. This encodes CASSSSATPAEQFF.

The chain recombines TRBV7-6 with TRBJ2-3; D gene uncertain. Trimming cost V 4 bases and J 1 base, with 9 bases left between them. Per the germline V gene, CDR1 is SGHVS and CDR2 is FNYEAQ. The CDR3 runs to 14 residues. This CDR3 reads CASSYGGRTDTQYF. The CDR3 region has the DNA TGTGCCAGCAGCTATGGCGGACGCACAGATACGCAGTATTTT. Full variable domain (missing parts from reference TRBV7-6 and TRBJ2-3): GAGVSQSPRYKVTKRGQDVALRCDPISGHVSLYWYRQALGQGPEFLTYFNYEAQQDKSGLPNDRFSAERPEGSISTLTIQRTEQRDSAMYRCASSYGGRTDTQYFGPGTRLTVL.

This clonotype was picked up a small number of times. The J gene is TRBJ1-1, the V gene TRBV29-1; 7 bases fit TRBD1. J was trimmed by 0 bases and V by 7 bases; bases with no gene match: 11. Germline assignment: CDR1 SQVTM and CDR2 ANQGSEA. There are 15 residues in the CDR3. CDR3 sequence reads: CSAGTDLLMNTEAFF. The CDR3 nucleotides are TGCAGCGCTGGGACAGACCTTTTGATGAACACTGAAGCTTTCTTT.

There are many counts of this clonotype. The gene calls are TRBV20-1 and TRBJ2-3, with a tentative D call TRBD2 (6 bases). Between the trimmed V and J ends, which lost 2 bases and 5 bases, there was a span of 17 bases. The CDR3 is 15 residues long. Germline CDR1 is DFQATT and CDR2 is SNEGSKA (reference sequence). This CDR3 is CSARRTNRREDTQYF. Written as DNA, the CDR3 is TGCAGTGCTAGACGGACCAACCGGAGGGAAGATACGCAGTATTTT.

This chain links TRBV5-1 with TRBJ2-3; D is possibly TRBD1 (5 bases). Trimming shortened V by 5 bases and J by 2 bases, and 12 bases separated the two germline ends. CDR3 size: 14 residues. Germline CDR1 reads SGHRS; CDR2 reads YFSETQ. This CDR3 reads CASSPDSTTDTQYF. The CDR3 DNA is TGCGCCAGCAGTCCTGACAGCACCACAGATACGCAGTATTTT.

V gene TRBV20-1 combines with J gene TRBJ1-1, with TRBD1 identical over 9 bases. Unmatched junction bases numbered 8, after V lost 1 base and J lost 11 bases. CDR3 length: 13 residues. Looked up from germline, CDR1 is DFQATT and CDR2 is SNEGSKA (reference sequence). CDR3 nucleotides: TGCAGTGCTAGAGTCGTACAGGGGGCGTGGGCTTTCTTT. Amino acids: CSARVVQGAWAFF.

The genes are TRBV7-2 and TRBJ1-2; 7 bases fit TRBD1. The CDR3 has 14 amino acids. Germline V gene lookup returns CDR1 SGHTA and CDR2 FQGNSA. Trimming cost V 5 bases and J 4 bases; bases outside gene matches: 7. The CDR3: CASSPGTATYGYTF. The CDR3 DNA reads as TGTGCCAGCAGCCCAGGGACAGCGACCTATGGCTACACCTTC. Variable domain in full (rest from reference TRBV7-2 and TRBJ1-2): GAGVSQSPSNKVTEKGKDVELRCDPISGHTALYWYRQSLGQGLEFLIYFQGNSAPDKSGLPSDRFSAERTGGSVSTLTIQRTQQEDSAVYLCASSPGTATYGYTFGSGTRLTVV.

This chain joins TRBV2 and TRBJ2-1; 7 nucleotides align to TRBD2. The CDR3 has 14 amino acids. The germline V gene encodes CDR1 SNHLY and CDR2 FYNNEI. V shed 7 bases and J 2 bases; nucleotides not matched to a gene: 5. The CDR3 nucleotides read TGTGCCAGCAAACCCGGACTAGCCTACAATGAGCAGTTCTTC. Its protein is CASKPGLAYNEQFF.

J is TRBJ1-6 and V is TRBV9; D gene ambiguous. This CDR3 has 14 residues. The germline V and J ends were trimmed by 0 bases and 10 bases, with 11 bases remaining between them. From germline, CDR1 is SGDLS and CDR2 YYNGEE. The CDR3 nucleotides read TGTGCCAGCAGCGTAGCTCAGGACGGATCACCCCTCCACTTT. This codes for CASSVAQDGSPLHF.

This clonotype appeared a few times. The rearrangement uses TRBV7-3 and TRBJ2-3; the D gene is possibly TRBD2 (6 bases). The CDR3 spans 13 residues. V dropped 5 bases and J dropped 6 bases, with 12 bases sitting between them. CDR1 SGHTA and CDR2 FQGTGA come from the germline V gene. CDR3 sequence (DNA): TGTGCCAGCAGCCCCCAGGAGGGGGATACGCAGTATTTT. It encodes CASSPQEGDTQYF.

This chain uses TRBV20-1 with TRBJ2-1; tentative D call: TRBD1 (5 bases). This CDR3 has 13 residues. Trimming shortened V by 6 bases and J by 2 bases, and 11 bases separated the two germline ends. CDR1 is DFQATT, CDR2 SNEGSKA, per germline (reference sequence). CDR3 nucleotide sequence: TGCAGTGCGGGGCCTCGAGCCTACAATGAGCAGTTCTTC. Encoded protein: CSAGPRAYNEQFF.

The chain employs TRBV10-3 and TRBJ2-3, with 8 bases that match TRBD1. Germline trimming cut 3 bases from V and 2 bases from J; bases unmatched to any gene: 7. The CDR3 runs 16 residues. Germline lookup yields CDR1 ENHRY and CDR2 SYGVKD. The CDR3: CAISDTQGADTDTQYF. CDR3 DNA: TGTGCCATCAGTGATACCCAGGGGGCCGACACAGATACGCAGTATTTT.

The chain couples TRBV7-2 to TRBJ2-3; TRBD1 agrees at 8 bases. The CDR3 is 15 residues long. Germline V lookup: CDR1 SGHTA, CDR2 FQGNSA. The V gene end was trimmed by 2 bases and the J gene end by 2 bases; junction bases not matched to a gene: 3. CDR3 nucleotides: TGTGCCAGCAGCTTATGGGGACAGGCCACAGATACGCAGTATTTT. Its protein is CASSLWGQATDTQYF.

The sample holds a few counts of this clonotype. V usage is TRBV9 and J usage is TRBJ2-2; D gene ambiguous. Trimming took off 1 base at V and 0 bases at J, with 7 bases between the two ends. Per germline, CDR1 SGDLS and CDR2 YYNGEE. This CDR3 spans 15 amino acids. CDR3 nucleotide sequence: TGTGCCAGCAGCGTACGGCTGGCGAACACCGGGGAGCTGTTTTTT. Residues: CASSVRLANTGELFF.